These 23 T cell receptor beta chains were sequenced from one sample in a study of identical twins. From the 5' RACE reads, TCRdb called clonotypes with MiXCR, one entry per CDR3 protein. Among some 590,000 distinct CDR3 sequences listed, 9.6% were seen once. The same data also contributed to another study, on yellow fever vaccine responses in identical twins.

Sequencing was done on a sample of PBMCs. The receptors shown here come from a woman aged 18-35 years in good health.

This chain uses TRBV3-1 with TRBJ2-1; TRBD1 or TRBD2 may be the D gene (5 bases each). The CDR3 runs to 18 residues. CDR1 LGHDT and CDR2 YNNKEL come from the germline V gene (reference sequence). V lost 11 bases and J lost 4, with 30 bases in between. CDR3 bases: TGTGCCTTCAGTTTTGGAATGGGGATAGGGACCGAGTACAATGAGCAGTTCTTC. It specifies CAFSFGMGIGTEYNEQFF.

The table lists this clonotype with many counts. The chain employs TRBV11-2 and TRBJ2-2, with D perhaps being TRBD1 or TRBD2 (5 bases each). The CDR3 totals 14 residues. Germline CDR1 reads SGHAT; CDR2 reads FQNNGV. Trimming left V 1 base short and J 8 bases short, with 11 bases between. CDR3 DNA: TGTGCCAGCAGCTTAGCGCCGGGGACGGGGGAGCTGTTTTTT. The encoded protein is CASSLAPGTGELFF.

This clonotype has a count of ten or more. The V gene is TRBV29-1, the J gene TRBJ1-6; 8 bases match TRBD1. Germline values: CDR1 SQVTM, CDR2 ANQGSEA. V gave up 4 bases and J gave up 10 bases; unmatched junction bases: 6. The CDR3 spans 13 residues. The CDR3 DNA sequence: TGCAGCGTTGGGACAGGGATCGGGTCACCCCTCCACTTT. Translating it yields CSVGTGIGSPLHF.

In its sample, this clonotype was seen many times. The V gene is TRBV27, the J gene TRBJ1-6; 8 nucleotides match TRBD1. Germline V lookup: CDR1 MNHEY, CDR2 SMNVEV (reference sequence). Trimming cost V 6 bases and J 5 bases; bases outside gene matches: 3. The CDR3 is 14 residues long. For the CDR3, the DNA is TGTGCCAGCAGCCTGGACAGGGATAATTCACCCCTCCACTTT. It encodes CASSLDRDNSPLHF.

The chain joins TRBV18 to TRBJ1-1, with a tentative D call TRBD1 (5 bases). V lost 3 bases and J 1 base, leaving 12 bases between the germline ends. CDR1 KGHSH and CDR2 LQKENI come from the germline V gene. The CDR3 consists of 15 residues. DNA of the CDR3: TGTGCCAGCTCACCCCCGGGGGGGTGGAACACTGAAGCTTTCTTT. Protein product: CASSPPGGWNTEAFF.

The V gene is TRBV27, the J gene TRBJ2-5; 7 nucleotides line up with TRBD1. The length of the CDR3 is 16 residues. V gave up 6 bases and J gave up 5 bases; unmatched junction bases: 15. Germline assignment: CDR1 MNHEY and CDR2 SMNVEV (reference sequence). CDR3 sequence reads: CASSSITGRGRETQYF. DNA of the CDR3: TGTGCCAGCAGCTCTATTACGGGAAGGGGGCGGGAGACCCAGTACTTC.

This clonotype was recorded a few times. The chain joins TRBV20-1 to TRBJ2-5; no reliable D call. The CDR3 length is 12 residues. V dropped 3 bases and J dropped 5 bases, with 10 bases sitting between them. Germline V gene data show CDR1 as DFQATT and CDR2 as SNEGSKA (reference sequence). The CDR3 DNA sequence: TGCAGTGCTAGCGATTTGCGGGAGACCCAGTACTTC. It translates to CSASDLRETQYF.

This clonotype was picked up a small number of times. The CDR3 bases are TGTGCCACCAGTGATCCTACAGGGGGCACCTACAATGAGCAGTTCTTC. This sequence encodes CATSDPTGGTYNEQFF. V usage is TRBV24-1 and J usage is TRBJ2-1, with TRBD1 matching over 9 bases. CDR3 length equals 16 residues. Trimming removed 3 bases from V and 2 bases from J; junction bases left unmatched: 4. Germline loops: CDR1 KGHDR, CDR2 SFDVKD.

A few counts support this clonotype. The J gene is TRBJ1-4, the V gene TRBV7-9, with D possibly TRBD1 on 6 matching bases. The length of the CDR3 is 15 residues. The germline V gene encodes CDR1 SEHNR and CDR2 FQNEAQ (reference sequence). Trimming took 2 bases from V and 4 from J, leaving 11 bases between them. CDR3 sequence reads: CASSLNRDNNEKLFF. Here the CDR3 DNA reads TGTGCCAGCAGCTTAAACCGGGACAATAATGAAAAACTGTTTTTT.

The table lists this clonotype with a few counts. V gene TRBV20-1 combines with J gene TRBJ2-1, with D possibly TRBD2 on 7 matching bases. This CDR3 is built from 14 residues. The germline V gene has CDR1 DFQATT and CDR2 SNEGSKA (reference sequence). V lost 6 bases and J lost 10, with 22 bases in between. The CDR3 reads CSAANWGGAREQFF. For the CDR3, the DNA is TGCAGTGCCGCAAACTGGGGGGGGGCGCGGGAGCAGTTCTTC.

This clonotype was picked up many times. The chain links TRBV7-9 to TRBJ2-7; TRBD2 matches at 9 bases. The CDR3 has 17 residues. After removal of 5 bases from V and 0 bases from J, the junction contained 11 bases not matched to a gene. Germline CDR1 reads SEHNR; CDR2 reads FQNEAQ (reference sequence). CDR3 DNA: TGTGCCAGCAGCCCCAGGTTAGCGGGAGTAAGCTCCTACGAGCAGTACTTC. Amino acids: CASSPRLAGVSSYEQYF.

The chain carries TRBV11-2 and TRBJ2-2, with TRBD2 matching 8 bases. The CDR3 has 15 residues. With 2 bases clipped from V and 5 bases from J, the junction kept 4 bases outside the gene matches. CDR1 and CDR2 from the germline V gene are SGHAT and FQNNGV. DNA for the CDR3: TGTGCCAGCAGCTTAAGGCCTAGCGGGACCGGGGAGCTGTTTTTT. Protein product: CASSLRPSGTGELFF. Based on the CDR3 plus reference TRBV11-2 and TRBJ2-2, the full variable domain is EAGVAQSPRYKIIEKRQSVAFWCNPISGHATLYWYQQILGQGPKLLIQFQNNGVVDDSQLPKDRFSAERLKGVDSTLKIQPAKLEDSAVYLCASSLRPSGTGELFFGEGSRLTVL.

This sequence joins TRBV6-2 or TRBV6-3 and TRBJ2-4, with D hard to call. Trimming took 7 bases from V and 6 from J, leaving 7 bases between them. The length of the CDR3 is 11 residues. CDR1 MNHEY and CDR2 SVGEGT come from the germline V gene. CDR3 residues: CASTSGNIQYF. The CDR3 DNA is TGTGCCAGCACTAGTGGAAACATTCAGTACTTC.

This clonotype was seen more than once but under ten times. The chain is built from TRBV29-1 and TRBJ1-1, with TRBD1 as a possible D gene (5 bases). Trimming left V 1 base short and J 4 bases short, with 16 bases between. CDR1 SQVTM and CDR2 ANQGSEA come from the germline V gene. CDR3 length: 15 residues. CDR3: CSVEVYRGGTTEAFF. DNA of the CDR3: TGCAGCGTTGAAGTGTATCGGGGCGGAACCACTGAAGCTTTCTTT.

This clonotype was observed many times. V is TRBV6-4 and J is TRBJ2-2; D is uncertain. Trimming stripped 4 bases from V and 0 bases from J, with 9 bases between. The V gene's germline CDR1 is MRHNA and CDR2 SNTAGT. The CDR3 is 15 residues long. This CDR3 reads CASSGTASNTGELFF. In DNA form, the CDR3 reads TGTGCCAGCAGTGGTACGGCGTCGAACACCGGGGAGCTGTTTTTT.

This clonotype was detected only a few times. The chain employs TRBV25-1 and TRBJ2-2, with D perhaps matching TRBD1 (5 bases). CDR3 length equals 14 residues. Germline V gives CDR1 MGHDK, CDR2 SYGVNS. Trimming removed 8 bases from V and 0 bases from J, with 10 bases in between. The CDR3 here is CASSGKANTGELFF. The CDR3 DNA reads as TGTGCCAGCTCAGGGAAAGCGAACACCGGGGAGCTGTTTTTT.

This clonotype was detected ten times or more. This chain connects TRBV5-8 to TRBJ2-7; the D gene could be TRBD1 or TRBD2 (5 bases each). CDR3 length equals 15 residues. Trimming took off 4 bases at V and 0 bases at J, with 14 bases between the two ends. CDR1 and CDR2 from the germline V gene are SGHTS and YDEGEE. Here the CDR3 reads CASSPRAGSSYEQYF. The CDR3 DNA follows: TGTGCCAGCAGCCCTAGGGCAGGGAGCTCCTACGAGCAGTACTTC.

Many counts were recorded for this clonotype. V gene TRBV15 combines with J gene TRBJ1-5, with D maybe TRBD1 (5 bases). V dropped 1 base and J dropped 11 bases, with 12 bases sitting between them. Germline V CDR1 and CDR2: LNHNV, YYDKDF (reference sequence). The CDR3 sequence is 13 residues long. The CDR3 loop reads CATSRGDGGAQHF. The CDR3 DNA reads TGTGCCACCAGCAGAGGGGACGGCGGGGCCCAGCATTTT.

V and J are TRBV10-3 and TRBJ1-2, with D unclear. The germline gives CDR1 ENHRY, CDR2 SYGVKD. The germline V and J ends were trimmed by 4 bases and 5 bases, with 11 bases remaining between them. CDR3 length: 13 amino acids. The CDR3 sequence is CAISVMTGYGYTF. The CDR3 nucleotides are TGTGCCATCAGTGTGATGACCGGATATGGCTACACCTTC.

This clonotype was seen ten or more times. The rearrangement joins TRBV9 to TRBJ2-1; 11 positions agree with TRBD2. The V gene end was trimmed by 2 bases and the J gene end by 4 bases; junction bases not matched to a gene: 2. The CDR3 is 15 residues long. Germline V CDR1 and CDR2: SGDLS, YYNGEE. This chain's CDR3 is CASSVGLAGYNEQFF. Here the CDR3 DNA reads TGTGCCAGCAGCGTCGGACTAGCGGGTTACAATGAGCAGTTCTTC.

The table lists this clonotype with a few counts. The J gene is TRBJ2-5, the V gene TRBV11-2; 16 bases fit TRBD2. The ends lost 6 bases at V and 5 bases at J; junction bases unmatched: 9. This CDR3 has 17 residues. The germline CDR1 and CDR2 sequences are SGHAT and FQNNGV. The CDR3 nucleotides read TGTGCCAGCAGACCTGGGACTAGCGGGAGGGTTCGGGAGACCCAGTACTTC. Translated: CASRPGTSGRVRETQYF.

This clonotype came up many times. The V and J genes are TRBV5-1 and TRBJ2-2, with D unresolved. This CDR3 spans 15 amino acids. Germline V gives CDR1 SGHRS, CDR2 YFSETQ. The V end lost 2 bases, the J end lost 0 bases, and 8 bases lay between the germline ends. The chain's CDR3 is CASSFQVANTGELFF. The DNA of the CDR3 is TGCGCCAGCAGCTTCCAGGTTGCGAACACCGGGGAGCTGTTTTTT.

This chain uses TRBV29-1 with TRBJ2-7, with 9 positions matching TRBD1. In germline, CDR1 is SQVTM, CDR2 ANQGSEA. J lost 2 bases, V lost 6 bases, and 5 bases had no gene match. The CDR3 sequence is 13 residues long. The CDR3 DNA is TGCAGCGTCGGGACAGGGCCCACCTACGAGCAGTACTTC. This translates into CSVGTGPTYEQYF.